The 30 T cell receptor beta chains reported below all come from one sample, sequenced in a study of response to subunit inactivated influenza vaccine. TCRdb re-called the RT-PCR reads through MiXCR, storing one row per CDR3 protein. This sample has more than 450,000 distinct CDR3 sequences, with approximately 12% found just once. This sample comprised PBMCs from blood, obtained on the day of vaccination. These receptors came from a man aged 50 to 59 who received an inactivated influenza vaccine.

The sample holds a few counts of this clonotype. One junction end disagrees with the germline gene, perhaps due to a read error. The genes are TRBV10-3 and TRBJ2-1; the D gene is possibly TRBD2 (6 bases). Germline assignment: CDR1 ENHRY and CDR2 SYGVKD. There are 12 residues in the CDR3. CDR3 residues: CAISVGGPSLSF. CDR3 sequence (DNA): TGTGCCATCAGTGTTGGAGGGCCGAGTCTGAGCTTC.

The chain uses TRBV4-2 and TRBJ2-6; D perhaps matches TRBD2 (6 bases). Trimming removed 2 bases from V and 3 bases from J, with 14 bases in between. There are 17 residues in the CDR3. Germline CDR1 and CDR2: LGHNA and YNFKEQ. The CDR3 loop is CASSQTGGGVGANVLTF. The CDR3 bases are TGTGCCAGCAGCCAAACCGGAGGAGGGGTTGGGGCCAACGTCCTGACTTTC.

This clonotype showed up just a few times. The chain is built from TRBV5-6 and TRBJ2-5; TRBD1 aligns across 9 bases. This CDR3 contains 16 residues. CDR1 is SGHDT and CDR2 is YYEEEE in the germline V gene. V lost 4 bases, J lost 5 bases, and 12 bases stayed unmatched. CDR3 bases: TGTGCCAGCAGCGCCTCAGGACAGGGGCAGGGGGAGACCCAGTACTTC. Translation: CASSASGQGQGETQYF.

This clonotype turned up a few times. The V gene is TRBV6-1, the J gene TRBJ2-1; 15 nucleotides agree with TRBD2. The CDR3 has 14 amino acids. The V gene's germline CDR1 is MNHNS and CDR2 SASEGT. V shed 10 bases, J shed 8 bases, and the junction held 6 bases outside the gene matches. CDR3: CATRTSGGADEQFF. CDR3 nucleotide sequence: TGTGCCACTAGGACTAGCGGGGGGGCAGATGAGCAGTTCTTC.

Only a few counts were recorded for this clonotype. The V and J genes are TRBV5-1 and TRBJ1-2; D is possibly TRBD1 (5 bases). The CDR3 spans 14 residues. The V gene's germline CDR1 is SGHRS and CDR2 YFSETQ. V lost 2 bases and J 6 bases, leaving 14 bases between the germline ends. CDR3 in DNA: TGCGCCAGCAGCTTTGACGGGGGTGTCGATGGCTACACCTTC. Its protein is CASSFDGGVDGYTF.

This clonotype was seen a few times. The V call is TRBV20-1, the J call TRBJ2-3, with D perhaps TRBD1 or TRBD2 (6 bases each). Trimming removed 4 bases from V and 6 bases from J, with 17 bases in between. This CDR3 has 14 residues. Germline V CDR1 and CDR2: DFQATT, SNEGSKA (reference sequence). CDR3 loop: CSAKGGPPGDTQYF. CDR3 nucleotide sequence: TGCAGTGCTAAAGGGGGGCCCCCCGGGGATACGCAGTATTTT.

This clonotype was counted only a few times. V is TRBV9 and J is TRBJ2-3, with a tentative D call TRBD1 (6 bases). Trimming left V 2 bases short and J 4 bases short, with 11 bases between. The CDR3 sequence is 14 residues long. Germline loops: CDR1 SGDLS, CDR2 YYNGEE. The CDR3 sequence is CASSVGQNPDTQYF. The CDR3 coding sequence is TGTGCCAGCAGCGTCGGACAGAATCCAGATACGCAGTATTTT.

The rearrangement joins TRBV20-1 to TRBJ2-5, with a possible D match to TRBD2 (6 bases). Trimming pared 2 bases from V and 5 bases from J, leaving 12 bases between. The CDR3 sequence is 13 residues long. The germline CDR1 and CDR2 sequences are DFQATT and SNEGSKA (reference sequence). CDR3: CSARSTSLETQYF. CDR3 sequence (DNA): TGCAGTGCTAGATCCACTAGCCTGGAGACCCAGTACTTC.

This clonotype has just a few counts. The chain links TRBV4-3 to TRBJ2-1; D may correspond to TRBD1 or TRBD2 (5 bases each). Trimming removed 3 bases at V and 8 bases at J, with 17 bases between. The CDR3 runs to 15 residues. Germline V CDR1 and CDR2: LGHNA, YSLEER. The DNA for the CDR3 is TGCGCCAGCAGCCAGGGCCGGGGCTACTATGATGAGCAGTTCTTC. Protein product: CASSQGRGYYDEQFF.

This clonotype turned up a few times. The rearrangement uses TRBV5-1 and TRBJ2-2, with a weak D call TRBD1 (6 bases). Germline V gives CDR1 SGHRS, CDR2 YFSETQ. This CDR3 region has 14 residues. Deletions cut 1 base from V and 5 bases from J, with 9 bases between. This CDR3 reads CASSLPQGTGELFF. As DNA, the CDR3 is TGCGCCAGCAGCTTGCCCCAGGGGACCGGGGAGCTGTTTTTT.

This clonotype has just a few counts. This rearrangement joins TRBV12-3 or TRBV12-4 to TRBJ1-6; D not resolved. Trimming stripped 3 bases from V and 4 bases from J, with 7 bases between. The CDR3 has 14 residues. CDR3 DNA sequence: TGTGCCAGCAGTTTTGTACAATATAATTCACCCCTCCACTTT. Translated: CASSFVQYNSPLHF.

The chain's CDR3 is CASSLGVREQFF. The CDR3 region has the DNA TGTGCCAGCAGCCTTGGAGTCCGTGAGCAGTTCTTC. The rearrangement uses TRBV7-9 and TRBJ2-1; D is unresolved. Trimming cost V 5 bases and J 9 bases, with 11 bases left between them. CDR3 length: 12 amino acids. The germline CDR1 and CDR2 sequences are SEHNR and FQNEAQ (reference sequence).

CDR3 amino acids: CASSLSQGRYNEQFF. The CDR3 nucleotides read TGTGCCAGCAGCTTATCACAGGGGCGGTACAATGAGCAGTTCTTC. V gene TRBV7-6 combines with J gene TRBJ2-1, with 7 bases fitting TRBD1. The CDR3 covers 15 residues. Germline assignment: CDR1 SGHVS and CDR2 FNYEAQ. V lost 2 bases to trimming and J lost 4 bases; unmatched junction nucleotides: 5.

This clonotype has just a few counts. The chain combines TRBV5-1 with TRBJ2-6; no reliable D call. Trimming cost V 4 bases and J 0 bases, with 11 bases left between them. CDR3 length: 16 amino acids. Germline CDR1 is SGHRS and CDR2 is YFSETQ. CDR3 residues: CASSLEKASGANVLTF. CDR3 coding DNA: TGCGCCAGCAGCCTAGAAAAGGCCTCTGGGGCCAACGTCCTGACTTTC.

Only a few counts were recorded for this clonotype. This rearrangement joins TRBV24-1 to TRBJ2-1; no clear D. CDR3 size: 12 residues. The V and J ends lost 1 base and 7 bases respectively, with 4 bases between them. The germline V gene encodes CDR1 KGHDR and CDR2 SFDVKD. The chain's CDR3 is CATSDFGNEQFF. CDR3 DNA sequence: TGTGCCACCAGTGATTTTGGTAATGAGCAGTTCTTC.

This clonotype has a count of ten or more. This chain links TRBV20-1 with TRBJ2-3; possible D gene TRBD2, 5 bases. V lost 5 bases and J lost 8, with 17 bases in between. The germline CDR1 and CDR2 sequences are DFQATT and SNEGSKA (reference sequence). This CDR3 region has 13 residues. The CDR3 DNA is TGCAGTGCTCCCGCCCAACTGGCGGGTACGCAGTATTTT. It encodes CSAPAQLAGTQYF.

This clonotype showed up just a few times. The chain uses TRBV4-2 and TRBJ2-2, with 16 bases fitting TRBD2. Germline V gene data show CDR1 as LGHNA and CDR2 as YNFKEQ. Trimming cost V 4 bases and J 5 bases; bases outside gene matches: 4. The length of the CDR3 is 17 residues. This CDR3 reads CASSPGLAGGRTGELFF. The CDR3 DNA reads TGTGCCAGCAGCCCGGGACTAGCGGGAGGGAGGACCGGGGAGCTGTTTTTT.

The chain links TRBV6-2 or TRBV6-3 to TRBJ2-7; D might be TRBD1 (5 bases). Trimming took 4 bases from V and 5 from J, leaving 9 bases between them. The CDR3 loop spans 12 amino acids. Germline V gene lookup returns CDR1 MNHEY and CDR2 SVGEGT. The CDR3 spells CASSWGQNEQYF. The CDR3 DNA sequence: TGTGCCAGCAGTTGGGGCCAAAACGAGCAGTACTTC.

This clonotype was detected ten times or more. The chain carries TRBV20-1 and TRBJ2-7; weak D call: TRBD1 (5 bases). Germline loops: CDR1 DFQATT, CDR2 SNEGSKA (reference sequence). This CDR3 has 14 residues. Trimming took 1 base from V and 3 from J, leaving 13 bases between them. CDR3 in amino acids: CSARVVGTGYEQYF. The CDR3 DNA follows: TGCAGTGCTAGAGTGGTGGGCACAGGCTACGAGCAGTACTTC.

This sequence joins TRBV19 and TRBJ2-5; D possibly uses TRBD1 or TRBD2 (6 bases each). The V gene lost 9 bases and the J gene lost 5 bases, with 22 bases spanning the gap. This CDR3 comprises 15 residues. Germline V lookup: CDR1 LNHDA, CDR2 SQIVND (reference sequence). CDR3 DNA: TGTGCCAGGAAAAGGGGGGAGAGGCCTATGGAGACCCAGTACTTC. Translated: CARKRGERPMETQYF.

The V gene is TRBV28, the J gene TRBJ2-1; 9 bases fit TRBD2. The CDR3 spans 15 residues. V dropped 6 bases and J dropped 6; count of bases not matched to a gene: 9. Germline assignment: CDR1 MDHEN and CDR2 SYDVKM. CDR3 in DNA: TGTGCCAGCAGAATGTTAGCGGGAGTTCTCAATGAGCAGTTCTTC. Protein: CASRMLAGVLNEQFF.

This clonotype was detected only a few times. The chain links TRBV20-1 to TRBJ2-3; weak D call: TRBD2 (6 bases). There are 14 residues in the CDR3. Trimming cost V 6 bases and J 0 bases, with 13 bases left between them. Germline V gene data show CDR1 as DFQATT and CDR2 as SNEGSKA (reference sequence). CDR3 region: CSATREASTDTQYF. In DNA form, the CDR3 reads TGCAGTGCAACGAGGGAGGCTAGCACAGATACGCAGTATTTT.

This clonotype has a handful of counts. The chain links TRBV20-1 to TRBJ1-5, with D maybe TRBD1 (5 bases). CDR1 DFQATT and CDR2 SNEGSKA come from the germline V gene (reference sequence). There are 13 residues in the CDR3. The V gene lost 3 bases and the J gene lost 4 bases, with 10 bases spanning the gap. The CDR3 DNA reads TGCAGTGCTAGCGGGGGTCAGAATCAGCCCCAGCATTTT. Its translation: CSASGGQNQPQHF.

This clonotype came up many times. DNA for the CDR3: TGTGCCAGCACCGGGTGGGGGGCCCTTTACAATGAGCAGTTCTTC. It is translated as CASTGWGALYNEQFF. The rearrangement uses TRBV6-1 and TRBJ2-1; D tentatively reads TRBD1 or TRBD2 (6 bases each). The CDR3 extends over 15 amino acids. With 7 bases removed from V and 4 bases from J, the gap between germline ends came to 17 bases. Germline V lookup: CDR1 MNHNS, CDR2 SASEGT.

This clonotype was detected many times. The chain's CDR3 is CASSLEGVSTGYNEQFF. DNA of the CDR3: TGTGCCAGCAGCTTAGAAGGTGTCTCAACAGGATACAATGAGCAGTTCTTC. V and J are TRBV7-8 and TRBJ2-1; D is perhaps TRBD1 (5 bases). Trimming stripped 1 base from V and 4 bases from J, with 17 bases between. Per the germline V gene, CDR1 is SGHVS and CDR2 is FQNEAQ. This CDR3 comprises 17 residues.

The genes are TRBV9 and TRBJ2-2, with D maybe TRBD2 (7 bases). Germline V CDR1 and CDR2: SGDLS, YYNGEE. The V gene lost 4 bases and the J gene lost 4 bases, with 17 bases spanning the gap. The CDR3 totals 16 residues. The CDR3 reads CASSPMGGAGTGELFF. CDR3 coding DNA: TGTGCCAGCAGCCCGATGGGGGGGGCAGGCACCGGGGAGCTGTTTTTT.

The chain uses TRBV20-1 and TRBJ2-1; TRBD2 might be the D (5 bases). The V and J ends lost 6 bases and 7 bases respectively, with 16 bases between them. CDR3 size: 13 residues. The V gene's germline CDR1 is DFQATT and CDR2 SNEGSKA (reference sequence). The CDR3 sequence is CSAPAVPSNEQFF. In DNA form, the CDR3 reads TGCAGTGCGCCAGCGGTCCCTTCGAATGAGCAGTTCTTC.

The rearrangement uses TRBV5-6 and TRBJ2-7, with a tentative D call TRBD2 (5 bases). Germline assignment: CDR1 SGHDT and CDR2 YYEEEE. CDR3 length: 15 amino acids. Trimming took 0 bases from V and 2 from J, leaving 12 bases between them. The CDR3 DNA follows: TGTGCCAGCAGCTTGGGAGCGGTTACCGCCTACGAGCAGTACTTC. Protein sequence: CASSLGAVTAYEQYF.

This clonotype has at least ten counts. The genes are TRBV18 and TRBJ2-1; D gene uncertain. The CDR3 extends over 15 amino acids. Germline assignment: CDR1 KGHSH and CDR2 LQKENI. Trimming removed 3 bases from V and 3 bases from J, with 12 bases in between. This CDR3 reads CASSPTSAYYNEQFF. The CDR3 coding sequence is TGTGCCAGCTCACCCACCTCGGCCTACTACAATGAGCAGTTCTTC.

V is TRBV7-8 and J is TRBJ1-2; possibly TRBD1 for D (6 bases). The CDR3 extends over 13 amino acids. V was trimmed by 5 bases and J by 4 bases, leaving 11 bases between them. Germline V gene sequence: CDR1 SGHVS, CDR2 FQNEAQ. CDR3 sequence reads: CASSARGSYGYTF. The CDR3 DNA reads TGTGCCAGCAGCGCCAGGGGTTCCTATGGCTACACCTTC. The whole variable domain, filled in from reference TRBV7-8 and TRBJ1-2, reads GAGVSQSPRYKVAKRGQDVALRCDPISGHVSLFWYQQALGQGPEFLTYFQNEAQLDKSGLPSDRFFAERPEGSVSTLKIQRTQQEDSAVYLCASSARGSYGYTFGSGTRLTVV.